Listed below are T cell receptor beta chains from one sample, sequenced in a study of beta chain features in type 1 diabetes. Sequencing was performed with immunoSEQ multiplex PCR; in TCRdb, only in-frame clones are kept and a portion is missing. The data contain 130,000 or so clones, 15% to 20% of them singletons. The source material was central memory CD4+ T cells from blood. All receptors come from a man in his thirties or forties with type 1 diabetes. Both conserved end residues are part of each CDR3. A D gene is named only where the DNA matches it firmly. Size values are once, few and many counts, or a class for expanded clones, and some rows have none.

TRBJ1-1 | . | few | TRBV4-1 | CASSQEFGPLNTEAFF | TGCGCCAGCAGCCAAGAGTTTGGACCCTTGAACACTGAAGCTTTCTTT
TRBJ2-7 | TRBD1 | few | TRBV10-3 | CAIRGQEVLGEQYF | TGTGCCATCAGAGGACAGGAGGTACTAGGGGAGCAGTACTTC
TRBJ2-5 | TRBD2 | . | TRBV4-3 | CASSPSSGGIQETQYF | TGCGCCAGCAGCCCGTCTAGCGGGGGGATCCAAGAGACCCAGTACTTC
TRBJ2-6 | . | . | TRBV5-4 | CASSLAGSGANVLTF | TGTGCCAGCAGCTTGGCCGGCTCTGGGGCCAACGTCCTGACTTTC
TRBJ2-7 | . | . | TRBV5-6 | CASSLAGGTYEQYF | TGTGCCAGCAGCTTGGCCGGAGGGACCTACGAGCAGTACTTC
TRBJ2-1 | TRBD2 | . | TRBV5-1 | CASSTSGTTSYNEQFF | TGCGCCAGCAGCACCTCCGGGACTACTTCCTACAATGAGCAGTTCTTC
TRBJ2-5 | TRBD2 | . | TRBV30 | CAGSGAQETQYF | TGTGCCGGAAGCGGGGCCCAAGAGACCCAGTACTTC
TRBJ1-4 | TRBD1 | . | TRBV14 | CASSPGTGNEKLFF | TGTGCCAGCAGCCCCGGGACAGGGAACGAAAAACTGTTTTTT
TRBJ1-5 | . | few | TRBV30 | CAWSVHGRLLPQPQHF | TGTGCCTGGAGTGTACATGGCAGGCTCCTTCCTCAGCCCCAGCATTTT
TRBJ1-6 | . | few | TRBV5-1 | CASSARAGHTNSPLHF | TGCGCCAGCAGCGCGAGAGCGGGACACACCAATTCACCCCTCCACTTT
TRBJ1-1 | . | few | TRBV10-2 | CASSEYRGNTEAFF | TGCGCCAGCAGTGAGTACCGGGGGAACACTGAAGCTTTCTTT
TRBJ2-7 | . | few | TRBV27 | CASSYAGTRYEQYF | TGTGCCAGCAGTTACGCAGGGACGAGGTACGAGCAGTACTTC
TRBJ2-5 | . | many | TRBV7-9 | CASSLMASETQYF | TGTGCCAGCAGCTTAATGGCATCCGAGACCCAGTACTTC
TRBJ1-2 | TRBD1 | . | TRBV9 | CASGRTGGIYGYTF | TGTGCCAGCGGCCGGACAGGGGGCATCTATGGCTACACCTTC
TRBJ1-6 | TRBD1 | . | TRBV5-1 | CASSENPTGEGSPLHF | TGCGCCAGCAGCGAGAACCCGACAGGGGAAGGTTCACCCCTCCACTTT
TRBJ2-1 | . | . | TRBV30 | CAWSVRGLASNEQFF | TGTGCCTGGAGTGTACGAGGGCTAGCTAGCAATGAGCAGTTCTTC
TRBJ2-5 | . | . | TRBV7-2 | CASSLVSKETQYF | TGTGCCAGCAGCTTAGTATCCAAGGAGACCCAGTACTTC
TRBJ2-3 | . | few | TRBV10-3 | CAINVLGTDTQYF | TGTGCCATCAATGTACTAGGCACAGATACGCAGTATTTT
TRBJ2-7 | . | . | TRBV5-1 | CASSLGTDYEQYF | TGCGCCAGCAGCCTCGGGACGGACTACGAGCAGTACTTC
TRBJ1-5 | . | . | TRBV18 | CASSPQAQKSNQPQHF | TGTGCCAGCTCACCACAGGCGCAGAAGAGCAATCAGCCCCAGCATTTT
TRBJ2-1 | TRBD2 | . | TRBV27 | CASSWVAGAGEQFF | TGTGCCAGCAGTTGGGTAGCGGGGGCCGGTGAGCAGTTCTTC
TRBJ2-3 | . | . | TRBV5-4 | CASSLIVGTDTQYF | TGTGCCAGCAGCCTTATCGTGGGCACAGATACGCAGTATTTT
TRBJ1-6 | . | few | TRBV4-3 | CASSQGRKRDSPLHF | TGCGCCAGCAGCCAAGGACGTAAGCGTGACTCACCCCTCCACTTT
TRBJ1-5 | . | many | TRBV23-1 | CASSQSNRKWQPQHF | TGCGCCAGCAGTCAATCTAACAGGAAGTGGCAGCCCCAGCATTTT
TRBJ2-1 | TRBD2 | . | TRBV29-1 | CSAVAGGLYNEQFF | TGCAGCGCCGTAGCGGGGGGCCTCTACAATGAGCAGTTCTTC
TRBJ2-1 | . | . | TRBV12-5 | CASGLINEQFF | TGTGCTAGTGGTTTAATCAATGAGCAGTTCTTC
TRBJ2-7 | . | few | TRBV29-1 | CSVVSDSYEQYF | TGCAGCGTTGTATCGGACAGCTACGAGCAGTACTTC
TRBJ2-5 | TRBD1 | . | TRBV5-1 | CASRSGQQETQYF | TGCGCCAGCAGGTCGGGACAGCAAGAGACCCAGTACTTC
TRBJ1-1 | . | . | TRBV19 | CASSIGGAVTEAFF | TGTGCCAGTAGTATCGGAGGGGCGGTCACTGAAGCTTTCTTT
TRBJ2-3 | TRBD2 | few | TRBV29-1 | CSVDQLAESTDTQYF | TGCAGCGTTGACCAACTAGCGGAAAGCACAGATACGCAGTATTTT
TRBJ2-5 | . | few | TRBV11-2 | CASSLWVGSAETQYF | TGTGCCAGCAGCTTATGGGTGGGGTCGGCAGAGACCCAGTACTTC
TRBJ2-1 | . | few | TRBV29-1 | CSVEPSHLLRNEQFF | TGCAGCGTTGAACCCTCTCACCTCCTACGAAATGAGCAGTTCTTC
TRBJ2-7 | . | few | TRBV15 | CATSRQAGTSNEQYF | TGTGCCACCAGCAGACAAGCCGGGACTTCAAACGAGCAGTACTTC
TRBJ1-2 | . | . | TRBV6-5 | CASSPFDTTYGYTF | TGTGCCAGCAGCCCTTTTGACACGACTTATGGCTACACCTTC
TRBJ2-7 | TRBD1 | . | TRBV29-1 | CSLRTGDEQYF | TGCAGCCTCCGAACAGGGGACGAGCAGTACTTC
TRBJ2-3 | . | . | TRBV11-3 | CASGQTDTQYF | TGTGCCAGCGGTCAAACAGATACGCAGTATTTT
TRBJ2-1 | . | many | TRBV7-9 | CASSSPQEQFF | TGTGCCAGCAGCTCCCCCCAGGAGCAGTTCTTC
TRBJ1-3 | . | few | TRBV29-1 | CSVDGGLGNTIYF | TGCAGCGTTGATGGGGGGCTTGGAAACACCATATATTTT
TRBJ2-5 | . | once | TRBV2 | CASREMGAIQETQYF | TGTGCCAGCAGGGAAATGGGGGCGATACAAGAGACCCAGTACTTC
TRBJ1-4 | . | few | TRBV5-6 | CASSEDPGATNEKLFF | TGTGCCAGCAGTGAGGACCCGGGGGCAACTAATGAAAAACTGTTTTTT
TRBJ2-7 | . | . | TRBV5-6 | CASSLYQRRSF | TGTGCCAGCAGCTTGTATCAGAGGAGAAGTTTC
TRBJ2-7 | . | many | TRBV18 | CASSPKTGSSYEQYF | TGTGCCAGCTCACCAAAAACAGGTAGCTCCTACGAGCAGTACTTC
TRBJ2-3 | TRBD1 | few | TRBV6-5 | CASSDRSTDTQYF | TGTGCCAGCTCGGACAGGTCCACAGATACGCAGTATTTT
TRBJ2-7 | TRBD1 | few | TRBV10-3 | CAISESSGQGNHEQYF | TGTGCCATCAGTGAGTCCTCGGGACAGGGGAACCACGAGCAGTACTTC
TRBJ2-2 | . | . | TRBV18 | CASSPTRTNGELFF | TGTGCCAGCTCACCAACTCGGACAAACGGGGAGCTGTTTTTT
TRBJ2-7 | TRBD2 | . | TRBV11-2 | CASSLTGATGGYEQYF | TGTGCCAGCAGCTTAACCGGGGCCACGGGAGGCTACGAGCAGTACTTC
TRBJ2-3 | . | few | TRBV7-2 | CASSFATGSTDTQYF | TGTGCCAGCAGCTTTGCGACAGGTAGCACAGATACGCAGTATTTT
TRBJ2-7 | . | few | TRBV2 | CASRVQQGYEQYF | TGTGCCAGCAGGGTCCAGCAGGGGTACGAGCAGTACTTC
TRBJ1-5 | . | few | TRBV19 | CASKEVDQPQHF | TGTGCCAGTAAAGAGGTGGATCAGCCCCAGCATTTT
TRBJ1-5 | . | few | TRBV7-2 | CASSRRGADGNQPQHF | TGTGCCAGCAGCCGACGGGGGGCGGATGGCAATCAGCCCCAGCATTTT
TRBJ2-1 | TRBD2 | . | TRBV30 | CAWSGTSGGANEQFF | TGTGCCTGGAGTGGGACTAGCGGGGGGGCCAACGAGCAGTTCTTC
TRBJ2-7 | TRBD1 | few | TRBV29-1 | CSVQGVTTYEQYF | TGCAGCGTACAGGGGGTTACTACCTACGAGCAGTACTTC
TRBJ1-3 | . | few | TRBV7-7 | CASSPSADRSGNTIYF | TGTGCTAGCAGCCCTTCGGCAGACCGCTCTGGAAACACCATATATTTT